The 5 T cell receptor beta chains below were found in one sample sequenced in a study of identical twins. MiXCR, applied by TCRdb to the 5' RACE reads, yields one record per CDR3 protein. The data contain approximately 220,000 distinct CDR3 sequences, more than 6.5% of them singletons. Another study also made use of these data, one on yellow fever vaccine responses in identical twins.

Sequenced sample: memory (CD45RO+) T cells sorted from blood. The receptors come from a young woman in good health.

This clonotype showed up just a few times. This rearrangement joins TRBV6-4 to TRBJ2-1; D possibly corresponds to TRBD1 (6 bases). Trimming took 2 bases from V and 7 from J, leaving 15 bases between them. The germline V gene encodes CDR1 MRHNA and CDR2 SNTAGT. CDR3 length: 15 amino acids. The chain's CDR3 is CASSDGVATGNEQFF. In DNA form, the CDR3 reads TGTGCCAGCAGTGACGGAGTAGCAACAGGGAATGAGCAGTTCTTC.

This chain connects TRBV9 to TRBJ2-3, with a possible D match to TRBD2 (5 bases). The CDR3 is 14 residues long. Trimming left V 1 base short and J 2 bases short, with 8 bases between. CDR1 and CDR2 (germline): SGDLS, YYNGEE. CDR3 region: CASSVRLTTDTQYF. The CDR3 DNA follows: TGTGCCAGCAGCGTACGACTAACCACAGATACGCAGTATTTT.

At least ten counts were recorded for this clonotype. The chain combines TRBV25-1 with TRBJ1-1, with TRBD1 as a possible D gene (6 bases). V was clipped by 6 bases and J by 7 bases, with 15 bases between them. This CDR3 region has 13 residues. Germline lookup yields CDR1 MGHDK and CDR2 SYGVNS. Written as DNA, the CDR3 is TGTGCCAGCAGGACTCAGGGGTCGTTTGAAGCTTTCTTT. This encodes CASRTQGSFEAFF.

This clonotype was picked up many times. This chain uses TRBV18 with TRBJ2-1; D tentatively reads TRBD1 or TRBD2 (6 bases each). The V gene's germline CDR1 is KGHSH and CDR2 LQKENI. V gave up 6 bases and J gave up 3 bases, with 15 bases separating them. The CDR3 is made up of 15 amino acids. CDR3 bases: TGTGCCAGCTCTCCTGAGGGGGGAATCTACAATGAGCAGTTCTTC. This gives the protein CASSPEGGIYNEQFF.

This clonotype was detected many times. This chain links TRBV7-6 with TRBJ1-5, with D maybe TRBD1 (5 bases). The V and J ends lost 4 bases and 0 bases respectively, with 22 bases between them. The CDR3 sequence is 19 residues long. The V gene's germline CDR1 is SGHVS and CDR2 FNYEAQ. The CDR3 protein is CASSSLATSGFYSNQPQHF. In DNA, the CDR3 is TGTGCCAGCAGCTCTCTAGCGACGTCAGGGTTTTATAGCAATCAGCCCCAGCATTTT.